This T cell receptor (beta chain) comes out of a study of CD8+ T cells in alopecia areata. Whole-study context: Those patients who were treated received oral tofacitinib, which was given at 5 to 10 mg twice daily for moderate-to-severe alopecia areata. Dosing with tofacitinib proceeded for 6 to 18 months, followed by 6 months off drug. General study findings and limits: Lesional scalp, notably in alopecia totalis/universalis, had clonality above that of normal scalp. Between patients, shared TCR sequences were less clear than in mice. This was possibly due in part to HLA diversity in the patient population.

This CDR3 contains 11 residues. The germline V and J ends were trimmed by 7 bases and 6 bases, with 10 bases remaining between them. Germline V gene data show CDR1 as MDHEN and CDR2 as SYDVKM. A remark on this clone: Its antigen is undetermined.

RNA was isolated and reverse transcribed to cDNA, the sequencing template. Sequencing used immunoSEQ multiplex PCR; TCRdb keeps in-frame clones, though not all of them. This sample has 170,000 or so clones, with around three fifths found just once. The sequences come from CD4+ T cells sorted from blood, collected at week 0. The clonotype was recovered from a human donor with alopecia areata. This sequence joins TRBV28 and TRBJ2-7, with D tentatively TRBD2 (5 bases). The CDR3 DNA follows: TGTGCCAGCACACTAGAGTCCGAGCAGTACTTC. This sequence encodes CASTLESEQYF.